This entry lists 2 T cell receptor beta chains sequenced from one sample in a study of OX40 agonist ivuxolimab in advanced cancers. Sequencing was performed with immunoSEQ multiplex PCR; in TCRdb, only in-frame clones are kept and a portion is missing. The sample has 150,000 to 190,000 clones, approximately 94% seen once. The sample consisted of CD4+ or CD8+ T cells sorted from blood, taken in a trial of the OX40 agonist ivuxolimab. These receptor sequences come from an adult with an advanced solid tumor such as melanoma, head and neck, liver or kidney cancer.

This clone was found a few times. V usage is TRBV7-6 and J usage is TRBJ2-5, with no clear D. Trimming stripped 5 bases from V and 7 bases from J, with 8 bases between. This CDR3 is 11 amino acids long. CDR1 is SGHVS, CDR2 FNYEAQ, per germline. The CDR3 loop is CASSVVATQYF. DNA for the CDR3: TGTGCCAGCAGCGTAGTGGCGACCCAGTACTTC.

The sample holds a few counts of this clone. The chain's CDR3 is CATAAAGGHSYEQYF. In DNA form, the CDR3 reads TGTGCCACCGCTGCCGCAGGGGGCCACTCCTACGAGCAGTACTTC. The V and J genes are TRBV27 and TRBJ2-7, with 8 positions matching TRBD1. V trimming: 10 bases; J trimming: 0 bases; junction bases outside the gene matches: 11. Germline CDR1 is MNHEY and CDR2 is SMNVEV (reference sequence). The CDR3 is 15 residues long.